These 26 T cell receptor beta chains share one sample of origin, sequenced in a study of blood T cells in healthy people across ages. A second PCR of roughly 7 to 11 cycles used a sample-barcoded 5' primer and a J-beta primer mix. TCRdb reprocessed the 5' RACE reads via MiXCR and lists one record per CDR3 protein. This table holds 730,000 or so distinct CDR3 sequences, approximately 40% found once. Sample: blood. Every receptor here comes from a man older than 75 in good health.

This clonotype was counted a few times. The chain is built from TRBV2 and TRBJ2-3; tentatively, D is TRBD1 (5 bases). CDR1 and CDR2 from the germline V gene are SNHLY and FYNNEI. V shed 7 bases and J shed 4 bases, with 12 bases lying between them. This CDR3 is 13 amino acids long. This chain's CDR3 is CASIQGIADTQYF. The CDR3 DNA follows: TGTGCCAGCATCCAGGGTATTGCAGATACGCAGTATTTT.

J is TRBJ2-7 and V is TRBV6-2 or TRBV6-3; 7 nucleotides align to TRBD2. V was pared by 4 bases and J by 7 bases, with 16 bases of the junction left unmatched. The CDR3 has 16 amino acids. Germline V gene data show CDR1 as MNHEY and CDR2 as SVGEGT. The CDR3 protein is CASSSSPSGNYNEQYF. CDR3 bases: TGTGCCAGCAGTTCATCGCCTAGCGGAAATTACAATGAGCAGTACTTC.

As concerns this clonotype: Possible read error: a much larger clone is one base away. The chain carries TRBV7-2 and TRBJ2-3; perhaps TRBD1 as D (5 bases). Germline assignment: CDR1 SGHTA and CDR2 FQGNSA. This CDR3 region has 16 residues. CDR3 sequence (DNA): TGTGTCAGCAGCAGAGAGATTAACAGGTTCACAGATACGCAGTATTTT. The encoded protein is CVSSREINRFTDTQYF.

This clonotype was counted a few times. This sequence joins TRBV6-6 and TRBJ2-4, with D unresolved. The J call is doubtful: the DNA matches TRBJ2-7 better. Per germline, CDR1 MNHNY and CDR2 SVGAGI (reference sequence). The CDR3 has 17 residues. Here the CDR3 reads CASSYPTSGRLSYEQYF. The CDR3 DNA reads TGTGCCAGCAGTTACCCCACGAGTGGGCGGCTCTCCTACGAGCAGTACTTC.

This chain uses TRBV11-2 with TRBJ2-7, with D maybe TRBD2 (6 bases). CDR3 size: 15 residues. Per the germline V gene, CDR1 is SGHAT and CDR2 is FQNNGV. The germline V and J ends were trimmed by 2 bases and 0 bases, with 11 bases remaining between them. The CDR3 region is CASSLSRDSSYEQYF. The CDR3 nucleotides read TGTGCCAGCAGCTTATCGCGGGATAGCTCCTACGAGCAGTACTTC.

This clonotype was observed a single time. The chain is built from TRBV10-1 and TRBJ2-5; possible D gene TRBD1, 5 bases. The last part of the DNA fits TRBJ2-7 better; the J call may be wrong. CDR3 size: 15 residues. Germline CDR1 WNHNN, CDR2 SYGVQD (reference sequence). For the CDR3, the DNA is TGCGCCAGCAGTGATCAGGGAAAGAACCTCTACGAGCAGTACTTC. Amino acid sequence: CASSDQGKNLYEQYF.

The rearrangement uses TRBV2 and TRBJ2-3; 8 positions agree with TRBD1. The CDR3 contains 15 residues. Germline V gene lookup returns CDR1 SNHLY and CDR2 FYNNEI. Trimming at V came to 6 bases and at J to 3 bases, leaving 8 bases not matched to a gene. The DNA of the CDR3 is TGTGCCAGCAGGTTCCAGGGGGCCGGGACAGATACGCAGTATTTT. Its translation: CASRFQGAGTDTQYF.

This chain connects TRBV20-1 to TRBJ2-5; 7 nucleotides agree with TRBD1. Germline trimming cut 6 bases from V and 4 bases from J; bases unmatched to any gene: 5. Germline V CDR1 and CDR2: DFQATT, SNEGSKA (reference sequence). The CDR3 totals 12 residues. CDR3 loop: CSARGQLETQYF. The CDR3 region has the DNA TGCAGTGCCAGGGGACAGCTAGAGACCCAGTACTTC.

This clonotype came up a few times. The J gene is TRBJ2-3, the V gene TRBV10-3, with D perhaps TRBD1 or TRBD2 (5 bases each). This CDR3 has 15 residues. V was clipped by 3 bases and J by 3 bases, with 13 bases between them. CDR1 and CDR2 (germline): ENHRY, SYGVKD. CDR3 nucleotide sequence: TGTGCCATCAGTGACAGGCAGTGGGGGACAGATACGCAGTATTTT. Amino acids: CAISDRQWGTDTQYF.

As to this clonotype: It may be a read error: a sequence one base away is much more abundant. The chain couples TRBV7-3 to TRBJ2-7; 8 bases match TRBD2. The V segment lost 5 bases and the J segment 10 bases; nucleotides outside the gene matches: 10. The germline V gene has CDR1 SGHTA and CDR2 FQGTGA. The CDR3 runs 13 residues. CDR3: CASSREGGENQYF. The CDR3 nucleotides read TGTGCCAGCAGCCGGGAGGGTGGAGAGAACCAGTACTTC.

Concerning this clonotype itself: This may stem from a read error, because a much larger clone lies one nucleotide away. This rearrangement joins TRBV7-2 to TRBJ2-7, with 7 bases aligning to TRBD1. The CDR3 is 15 amino acids. The germline CDR1 and CDR2 sequences are SGHTA and FQGNSA. CDR3 sequence reads: CAGSVRTGISYEQYF. In nucleotides, the CDR3 is TGTGCCGGCAGCGTCCGGACAGGTATTTCCTACGAGCAGTACTTC.

This clonotype appeared a few times. This sequence joins TRBV7-9 and TRBJ2-5; D is undetermined. Germline V lookup: CDR1 SEHNR, CDR2 FQNEAQ (reference sequence). Trimming stripped 8 bases from V and 2 bases from J, with 9 bases between. The CDR3 loop spans 12 amino acids. DNA of the CDR3: TGTGCCAGCGGACGGATACAAGAGACCCAGTACTTC. Encoded protein: CASGRIQETQYF.

The chain joins TRBV7-3 to TRBJ2-1; TRBD1 matches 9 bases. Germline-derived CDR1 and CDR2 are SGHTA and FQGTGA. The trim removed 5 bases at V and 4 bases at J, leaving 9 bases unmatched. The CDR3 is made up of 16 amino acids. This chain's CDR3 is CASSEPGGQGYNEQFF. The CDR3 nucleotides read TGTGCCAGCAGCGAGCCGGGGGGACAGGGATACAATGAGCAGTTCTTC.

This chain joins TRBV6-2 or TRBV6-3 and TRBJ2-7, with 7 bases fitting TRBD2. CDR1 MNHEY and CDR2 SVGEGT come from the germline V gene. With V trimmed by 4 bases and J by 8 bases, 5 bases remained unmatched. The CDR3 loop spans 12 amino acids. As DNA, the CDR3 is TGTGCCAGCAGTTCGACTAGCTCGAAGCAGTACTTC. It encodes CASSSTSSKQYF.

This clonotype was recorded a few times. The V call is TRBV21-1, the J call TRBJ1-6; the table's D call, TRBD1, has no DNA check behind it. TRBV21-1 represents a pseudogene. The CDR3 is 18 residues long. CDR3 sequence reads: CASSKRRGRDTYNSPLHF. The CDR3 DNA follows: TGTGCCAGCAGCAAAAGGCGAGGAAGGGACACCTATAATTCACCCCTCCACTTT.

This clonotype was detected a few times. The V call is TRBV6-1, the J call TRBJ1-4; 7 nucleotides align to TRBD1. Germline V CDR1 and CDR2: MNHNS, SASEGT. The CDR3 covers 14 residues. V was clipped by 3 bases and J by 10 bases; unmatched bases: 8. CDR3 sequence reads: CASSESQGEGKLFF. The CDR3 nucleotides read TGTGCCAGCAGTGAGTCGCAGGGGGAGGGAAAACTGTTTTTT.

This clonotype came up a few times. The genes are TRBV20-1 and TRBJ1-6; D is unresolved. The CDR3 extends over 14 amino acids. Trimming stripped 0 bases from V and 2 bases from J, with 5 bases between. Germline V lookup: CDR1 DFQATT, CDR2 SNEGSKA (reference sequence). In DNA, the CDR3 is TGCAGTGCTAGAGATGGAACCTATAATTCACCCCTCCACTTT. This gives the protein CSARDGTYNSPLHF.

This clonotype was found many times. The chain combines TRBV9 with TRBJ2-1; 9 positions agree with TRBD1. The CDR3 spans 14 residues. J was trimmed by 7 bases and V by 0 bases; bases with no gene match: 2. Germline loops: CDR1 SGDLS, CDR2 YYNGEE. CDR3 sequence (DNA): TGTGCCAGCAGCGTAGCACAGGGGGCAAATGAGCAGTTCTTC. Translating it yields CASSVAQGANEQFF. The full variable domain, rest sourced from reference TRBV9 and TRBJ2-1, is DSGVTQTPKHLITATGQRVTLRCSPRSGDLSVYWYQQSLDQGLQFLIQYYNGEERAKGNILERFSAQQFPDLHSELNLSSLELGDSALYFCASSVAQGANEQFFGPGTRLTVL.

J is TRBJ1-2 and V is TRBV3-1; D is unresolved. The CDR3 is made up of 15 amino acids. Germline V gene lookup returns CDR1 LGHDT and CDR2 YNNKEL (reference sequence). The germline V and J ends were trimmed by 0 bases and 3 bases, with 11 bases remaining between them. CDR3 sequence (DNA): TGTGCCAGCAGCCAAGATTGGCCAGACTACTATGGCTACACCTTC. This gives the protein CASSQDWPDYYGYTF. Full variable domain (rest looked up from reference TRBV3-1 and TRBJ1-2): DTAVSQTPKYLVTQMGNDKSIKCEQNLGHDTMYWYKQDSKKFLKIMFSYNNKELIINETVPNRFSPKSPDKAHLNLHINSLELGDSAVYFCASSQDWPDYYGYTFGSGTRLTVV.

V usage is TRBV20-1 and J usage is TRBJ1-2, with 8 bases aligning to TRBD1. There are 15 residues in the CDR3. Germline V lookup: CDR1 DFQATT, CDR2 SNEGSKA (reference sequence). Germline trimming cut 1 base from V and 3 bases from J; bases unmatched to any gene: 7. DNA for the CDR3: TGCAGTGCTAGAGCCCCGGGACAGGTGGACTATGGCTACACCTTC. This gives the protein CSARAPGQVDYGYTF.

The V call is TRBV20-1, the J call TRBJ1-5; D gene ambiguous. The CDR3 totals 14 residues. The V gene's germline CDR1 is DFQATT and CDR2 SNEGSKA (reference sequence). Trimming left V 0 bases short and J 0 bases short, with 6 bases between. CDR3 in amino acids: CSARDVNSNQPQHF. DNA of the CDR3: TGCAGTGCTAGAGATGTGAATAGCAATCAGCCCCAGCATTTT.

A few counts support this clonotype. The chain recombines TRBV11-2 with TRBJ2-7; possibly TRBD2 for D (6 bases). The CDR3 has 15 residues. The germline V gene has CDR1 SGHAT and CDR2 FQNNGV. V was trimmed by 0 bases and J by 3 bases, leaving 12 bases between them. The CDR3 coding sequence is TGTGCCAGCAGCTTAGATCTACTAGCTGTCTACGAGCAGTACTTC. It is translated as CASSLDLLAVYEQYF. Based on the CDR3 plus reference TRBV11-2 and TRBJ2-7, the full variable domain is EAGVAQSPRYKIIEKRQSVAFWCNPISGHATLYWYQQILGQGPKLLIQFQNNGVVDDSQLPKDRFSAERLKGVDSTLKIQPAKLEDSAVYLCASSLDLLAVYEQYFGPGTRLTVT.

V usage is TRBV6-2 or TRBV6-3 and J usage is TRBJ1-6; unclear D gene. CDR3 length: 16 residues. Germline assignment: CDR1 MNHEY and CDR2 SVGEGT. V dropped 7 bases and J dropped 0 bases, with 13 bases sitting between them. The CDR3 loop reads CASTLRASSYNSPLHF. The CDR3 DNA sequence: TGTGCCAGCACCCTACGGGCAAGCTCCTATAATTCACCCCTCCACTTT.

V and J are TRBV27 and TRBJ2-3, with TRBD2 as a possible D gene (5 bases). Germline V lookup: CDR1 MNHEY, CDR2 SMNVEV (reference sequence). Trimming shortened V by 2 bases and J by 3 bases, and 15 bases separated the two germline ends. The CDR3 runs to 16 residues. The DNA for the CDR3 is TGTGCCAGCAGTTTAGGAGGAGGCCCTTCGACAGATACGCAGTATTTT. Translation gives CASSLGGGPSTDTQYF.

This clonotype was seen once. This sequence joins TRBV14 and TRBJ2-2; 7 bases map to TRBD1. The CDR3 spans 16 residues. The germline V gene has CDR1 SGHDN and CDR2 FVKESK. The V gene end was trimmed by 4 bases and the J gene end by 4 bases; junction bases not matched to a gene: 9. DNA of the CDR3: TGTGCCAGCAGCCCTCCGGGACAGTTGACCACCGGGGAGCTGTTTTTT. Amino acid sequence: CASSPPGQLTTGELFF. Combining the CDR3 with reference TRBV14 and TRBJ2-2 gives the whole variable domain EAGVTQFPSHSVIEKGQTVTLRCDPISGHDNLYWYRRVMGKEIKFLLHFVKESKQDESGMPNNRFLAERTGGTYSTLKVQPAELEDSGVYFCASSPPGQLTTGELFFGEGSRLTVL.

The chain has TRBV6-1 and TRBJ1-5, with D hard to call. The V gene's germline CDR1 is MNHNS and CDR2 SASEGT. The V end lost 3 bases, the J end lost 0 bases, and 3 bases lay between the germline ends. There are 13 residues in the CDR3. CDR3 nucleotides: TGTGCCAGCAGTGATAATAGCAATCAGCCCCAGCATTTT. This codes for CASSDNSNQPQHF.